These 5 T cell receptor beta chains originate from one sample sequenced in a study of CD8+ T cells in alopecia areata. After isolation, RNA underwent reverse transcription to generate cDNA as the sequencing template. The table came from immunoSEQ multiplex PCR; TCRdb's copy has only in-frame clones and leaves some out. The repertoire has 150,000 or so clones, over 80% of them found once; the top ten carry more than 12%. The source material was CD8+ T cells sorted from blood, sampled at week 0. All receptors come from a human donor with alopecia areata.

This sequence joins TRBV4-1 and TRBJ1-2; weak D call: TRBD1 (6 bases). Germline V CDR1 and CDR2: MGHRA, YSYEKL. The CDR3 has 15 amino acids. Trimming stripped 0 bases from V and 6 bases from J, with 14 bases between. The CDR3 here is CASSQDRPGANGYTF. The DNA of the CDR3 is TGCGCCAGCAGCCAAGATCGCCCGGGGGCGAATGGCTACACCTTC.

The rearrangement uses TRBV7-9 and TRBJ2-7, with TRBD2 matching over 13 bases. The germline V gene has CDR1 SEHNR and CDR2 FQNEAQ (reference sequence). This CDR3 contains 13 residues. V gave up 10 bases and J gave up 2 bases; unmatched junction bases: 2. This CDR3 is CAIGLAGAYEQYF. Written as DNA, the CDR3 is TGTGCCATCGGACTAGCGGGGGCCTACGAGCAGTACTTC.

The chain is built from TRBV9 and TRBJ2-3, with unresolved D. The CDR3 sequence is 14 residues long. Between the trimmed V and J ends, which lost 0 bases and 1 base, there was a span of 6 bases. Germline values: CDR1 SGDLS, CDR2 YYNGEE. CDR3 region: CASSVASGTDTQYF. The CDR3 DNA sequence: TGTGCCAGCAGCGTAGCCTCCGGCACAGATACGCAGTATTTT.

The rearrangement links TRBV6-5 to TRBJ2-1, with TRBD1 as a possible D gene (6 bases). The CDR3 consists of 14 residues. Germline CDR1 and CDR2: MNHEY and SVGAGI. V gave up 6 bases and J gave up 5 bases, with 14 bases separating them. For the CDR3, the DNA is TGTGCCAGCAGCACTTCCGGACAGAACAATGAGCAGTTCTTC. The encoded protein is CASSTSGQNNEQFF.

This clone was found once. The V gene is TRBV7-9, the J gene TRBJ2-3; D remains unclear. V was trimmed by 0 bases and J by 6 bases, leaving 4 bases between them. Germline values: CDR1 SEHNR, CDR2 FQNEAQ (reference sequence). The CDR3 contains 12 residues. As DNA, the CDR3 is TGTGCCAGCAGCTTAGCTGTGGATACGCAGTATTTT. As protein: CASSLAVDTQYF.